This TCR beta chain was captured by sequencing in a study of blood T cells in healthy people across ages (dated by TCRdb to the mid-2010s). General notes on the study: In model experiments, roughly one uniquely barcoded TCR beta cDNA molecule per two T cells was captured by template switching. Donors were grouped into four age groups: young (average about 15 years), middle-aged (39), aged (approximately 67) and long-lived (less than 85). To avoid experimental bias, donors of different ages were randomly spread across the sequencing lanes. Using the same blood draw, the study looked at two additional independent replicas of 1 million unique cDNA reads for two donors, one aged 18 to 30 and the other aged 80 or older. To track age-related changes in TCR beta repertoire diversity, the study relied on deep sequencing normalized with unique cDNA molecular identifiers.

Systemically healthy Caucasian individuals from Russia, over 30 in total and aged about 6 to 90 years, were included as donors. Each donor gave approximately 10 milliliters of peripheral blood, collected into EDTA-treated Vacutainer tubes. PBMCs were isolated by Ficoll-Paque density-gradient centrifugation, with at least 6 million obtained per sample. Total RNA, at least 5 micrograms per sample, was extracted from PBMCs with Trizol reagent. For every donor, an aliquot of PBMCs went through flow cytometry to measure the percentages of naive CD45RAhigh/CD27high T cells. For this clonotype: Its antigen is currently not known. No quality values exist for individual bases; no much larger clone is one base distant.

General study outcomes and caveats: Observed TCR beta diversity correlated strongly with the percentage of naive T cells measured by flow cytometry. The CMV infection status of donors was not known, potentially confounding age-related changes in expanded clonotypes. Bulk unsorted PBMC profiling prevented conclusive comparison of naive and antigen-experienced compartments. Total diversity estimates from one million sequenced T cells were considered lower bounds and underestimates. As age increased, observed TCR beta diversity per million T cells dropped in a roughly linear way, and a significant reduction was already evident by age about 36. The long-lived group showed more naive CD4+ T cells, fewer expanded clones and increased TCR diversity than the aged group, suggesting age selection.

The library was made by 5' RACE. Instrument on record: Illumina HiSeq 2500. A second PCR of about 7 to 12 cycles was run with a J-beta primer mix and a sample-barcoded 5' primer. A unique molecular identifier was introduced onto each TCR beta cDNA molecule by a template-switch 5' adaptor carrying 12 random nucleotides. At least 2.5 million CDR3-containing paired-end reads were obtained from each sample. First-strand cDNA was synthesized from all RNA with the Mint cDNA synthesis kit, primed by a TRBC-specific oligonucleotide. After uracil-DNA glycosylase treatment, a first 18-cycle PCR used universal primers M1SS and BC2_uni_R on all cDNA. As for how the authors treated the data: Each sample was normalized by randomly selecting 1 million high-quality reads, each carrying a distinct molecular identifier. Reads sharing molecular identifiers were discarded rather than binned into consensus sequences. MiTCR, with a Q25 quality threshold and the strictest error-elimination algorithm, was used for CDR3 identification, clonotype clustering and error correction. A nonparametric unseen species model with Euler transformation was used to estimate a lower bound on total TCR beta diversity. TCRdb ran its own pipeline on the public reads, namely fastp trimming at Q25 and MiXCR clone calling, and kept in-frame beta chains. Here each entry gathers all rows of one CDR3 protein and keeps the most common genes and DNA. Clone size and V and J calls follow TCRdb, not the original study. In this sample the table shows just over 1 million distinct CDR3 sequences, more than 40% of which occur a single time. In total, the top ten clones hold under 20% of the sample.

Reading the germline V gene gives CDR1 SGHRS and CDR2 YFSETQ. The CDR3 sequence holds 14 residues, the cysteine and phenylalanine included. Only the CDR3 DNA is retained, 42 bases long and in frame from the first base. The chain is made from TRBV5-1 and TRBJ2-4; the D assignment is uncertain and may be TRBD1 or TRBD2, with 5 bases supporting each. The DNA end lines up better with TRBJ2-5; the J call may be wrong. The sequenced material came from blood. The sequence came from a woman aged 60-75 years in good health. The CDR3 reads as follows: CASRWDGSQETQYF. The nucleotide sequence is given as TGCGCCAGCAGATGGGACGGCTCCCAAGAGACCCAGTACTTC.